This T cell receptor (beta chain) was captured by sequencing in a study of T cells in Graves' hyperthyroidism and ophthalmopathy. Stable Graves' hyperthyroidism meant no ophthalmopathy progression within 18 months. Exclusions: uncontrolled infection, other autoimmune disease, pregnancy, lactation. Each diagnosis drew on symptoms, thyroxine, TRAb, thyroid ultrasound and orbital computed tomography findings. This clonotype was detected ten times or more. The CDR3 extends over 16 amino acids. The ends were cut back, 3 bases at V and 9 bases at J, with 24 bases in the middle. Per the germline V gene, CDR1 is MGHDK and CDR2 is SYGVNS. Amplification yielded TCR beta CDR3 regions, with RNA transcripts as the source. HTBI primers drove first-round RT-PCR of the TCR CDR3. TCRdb analysed the multiplex PCR reads with MiXCR anew, one entry per CDR3 protein. The sample has about 840,000 distinct CDR3 sequences; roughly 40% are singletons.

The receptor comes from a man in his late teens or twenties with Graves' hyperthyroidism. Sequenced input: blood. V gene TRBV25-1 combines with J gene TRBJ2-7, with TRBD2 as a possible D gene (5 bases). The CDR3 here is CASSDSFVEPPEGQYF. The CDR3 coding sequence is TGTGCCAGCAGTGACTCGTTCGTAGAGCCCCCAGAGGGGCAGTACTTC.